The clone carrying this T cell receptor beta chain was seen many times. These data originate in a study of T cells in Graves' hyperthyroidism and ophthalmopathy. It was RNA transcripts that yielded the amplified TCR beta CDR3 regions. First-round RT-PCR with HTBI primers amplified the TCR CDR3 region. MiXCR, applied by TCRdb to the multiplex PCR reads, yields one record per CDR3 protein. The sample contains 640,000 or so distinct CDR3 sequences, roughly 14% of which appear only once. Patients having uncontrolled infection, another autoimmune disease, pregnancy or lactation were not included. Germline V CDR1 and CDR2: MDHEN, SYDVKM. Trimming at V came to 5 bases and at J to 3 bases, leaving 10 bases not matched to a gene. This CDR3 contains 15 residues.

J is TRBJ2-7 and V is TRBV28; 7 bases line up with TRBD2. The source material was blood. The clonotype originates from a woman aged 35 to 49 with Graves' ophthalmopathy. CDR3: CASSGTGGNNYEQYF. The CDR3 DNA sequence: TGTGCCAGCAGTGGGACCGGGGGGAACAACTACGAGCAGTACTTC. Variable domain in full (rest from reference TRBV28 and TRBJ2-7): DVKVTQSSRYLVKRTGEKVFLECVQDMDHENMFWYRQDPGLGLRLIYFSYDVKMKEKGDIPEGYSVSREKKERFSLILESASTNQTSMYLCASSGTGGNNYEQYFGPGTRLTVT.